Included here is one T cell receptor beta chain sequence, with context. Its cognate antigen is unknown. These data come from a study of OX40 agonist ivuxolimab in advanced cancers. For the study at large: Participants averaged about 60 years of age (range about 23 to 79) and were over 75% male. Findings and caveats of the study: Circulating CD4+ and CD8+ T cells showed clonal expansion by week 6 at 0.1 to 3.0 mg/kg.

Assay: immunoSEQ multiplex PCR; the TCRdb copy retains only in-frame clones and omits some. The data contain about 54,000 clones, just under 85% of them singletons. Patients were ineligible given autoimmune disease history or systemic immunosuppression. CDR3 length: 11 amino acids. V was clipped by 2 bases and J by 2 bases, with 0 bases between them. The germline V gene has CDR1 MNHNY and CDR2 SVGAGI (reference sequence). The clonotype was recovered from an adult with an advanced solid tumor such as melanoma, head and neck, liver or kidney cancer. The J gene is TRBJ1-2, the V gene TRBV6-6, with D unclear. This material consisted of CD4+ or CD8+ T cells sorted from blood, taken in a trial of the OX40 agonist ivuxolimab. CDR3 bases: TGTGCCAGCAGTTACAACTATGGCTACACCTTC. It yields the protein CASSYNYGYTF.